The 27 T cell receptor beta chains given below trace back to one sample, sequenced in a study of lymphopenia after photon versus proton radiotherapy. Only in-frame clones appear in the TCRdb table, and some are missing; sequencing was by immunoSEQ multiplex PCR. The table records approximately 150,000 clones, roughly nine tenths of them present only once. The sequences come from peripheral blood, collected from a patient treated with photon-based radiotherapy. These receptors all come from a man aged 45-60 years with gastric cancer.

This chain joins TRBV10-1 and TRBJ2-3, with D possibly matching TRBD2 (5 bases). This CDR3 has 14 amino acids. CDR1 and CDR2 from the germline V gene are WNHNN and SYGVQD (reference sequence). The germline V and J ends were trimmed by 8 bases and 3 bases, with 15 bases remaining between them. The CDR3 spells CASQPRGKTDTQYF. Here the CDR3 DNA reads TGCGCCAGCCAGCCCCGGGGAAAAACAGATACGCAGTATTTT.

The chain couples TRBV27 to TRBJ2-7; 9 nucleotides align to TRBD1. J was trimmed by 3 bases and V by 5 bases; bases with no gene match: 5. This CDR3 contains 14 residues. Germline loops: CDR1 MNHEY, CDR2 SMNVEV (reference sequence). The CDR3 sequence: CASSAPGQGYEQYF. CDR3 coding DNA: TGTGCCAGCAGTGCCCCGGGACAGGGCTACGAGCAGTACTTC.

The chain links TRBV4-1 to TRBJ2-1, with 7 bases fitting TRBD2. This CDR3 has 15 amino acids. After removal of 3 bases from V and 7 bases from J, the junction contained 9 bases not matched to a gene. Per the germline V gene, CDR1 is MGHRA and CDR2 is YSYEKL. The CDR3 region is CASSHPVGLVNEQFF. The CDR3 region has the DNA TGCGCCAGCAGCCACCCCGTTGGACTAGTTAATGAGCAGTTCTTC.

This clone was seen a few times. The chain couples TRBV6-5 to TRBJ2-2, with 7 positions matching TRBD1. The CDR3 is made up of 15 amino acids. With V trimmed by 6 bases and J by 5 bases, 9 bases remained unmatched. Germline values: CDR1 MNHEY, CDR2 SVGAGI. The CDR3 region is CASSMDRSTTGELFF. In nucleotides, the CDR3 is TGTGCCAGCAGCATGGACAGGAGTACAACCGGGGAGCTGTTTTTT.

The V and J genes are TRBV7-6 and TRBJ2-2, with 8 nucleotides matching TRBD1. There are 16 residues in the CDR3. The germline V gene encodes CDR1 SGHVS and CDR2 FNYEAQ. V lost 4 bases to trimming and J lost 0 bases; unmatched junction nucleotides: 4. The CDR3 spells CASSSRTGSNTGELFF. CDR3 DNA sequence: TGTGCCAGCAGCTCCCGGACAGGGTCGAACACCGGGGAGCTGTTTTTT.

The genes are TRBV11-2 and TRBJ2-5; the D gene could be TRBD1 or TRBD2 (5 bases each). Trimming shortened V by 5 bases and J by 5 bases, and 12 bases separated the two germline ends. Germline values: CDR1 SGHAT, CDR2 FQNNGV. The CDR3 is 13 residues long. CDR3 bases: TGTGCCAGCAGCCGGGCCGGGGCTGAGACCCAGTACTTC. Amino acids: CASSRAGAETQYF.

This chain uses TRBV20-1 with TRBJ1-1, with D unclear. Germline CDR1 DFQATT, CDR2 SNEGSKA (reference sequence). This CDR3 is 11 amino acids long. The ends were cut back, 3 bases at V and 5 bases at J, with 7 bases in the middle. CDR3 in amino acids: CSARASTEAFF. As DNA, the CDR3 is TGCAGTGCTAGGGCCAGTACTGAAGCTTTCTTT.

The DNA of the CDR3 is TGTGCCAGCAGTTTAGCCGGGGAGAATGAAAAACTGTTTTTT. It is translated as CASSLAGENEKLFF. The chain couples TRBV28 to TRBJ1-4; D remains unclear. This CDR3 comprises 14 residues. V was cut by 2 bases and J by 5 bases, with 9 bases left in between. Germline CDR1 and CDR2: MDHEN and SYDVKM.

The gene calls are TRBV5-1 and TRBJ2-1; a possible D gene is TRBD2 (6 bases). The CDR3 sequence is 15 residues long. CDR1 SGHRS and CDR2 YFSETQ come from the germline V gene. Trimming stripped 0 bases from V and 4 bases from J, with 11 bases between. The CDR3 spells CASSLVQDYYNEQFF. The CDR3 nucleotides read TGCGCCAGCAGCTTGGTTCAGGACTATTACAATGAGCAGTTCTTC.

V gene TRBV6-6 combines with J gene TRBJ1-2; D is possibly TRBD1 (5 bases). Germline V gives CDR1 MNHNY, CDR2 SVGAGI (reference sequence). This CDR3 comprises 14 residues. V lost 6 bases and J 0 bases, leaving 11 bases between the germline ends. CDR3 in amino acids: CASSRDGTNYGYTF. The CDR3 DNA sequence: TGTGCCAGCAGCCGGGACGGTACTAACTATGGCTACACCTTC.

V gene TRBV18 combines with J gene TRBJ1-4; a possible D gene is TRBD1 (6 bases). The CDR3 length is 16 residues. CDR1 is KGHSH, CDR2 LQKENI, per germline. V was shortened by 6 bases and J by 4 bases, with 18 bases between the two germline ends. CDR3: CASSLVTGSGNEKLFF. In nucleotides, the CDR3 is TGTGCCAGCTCCCTCGTTACAGGGTCTGGTAATGAAAAACTGTTTTTT.

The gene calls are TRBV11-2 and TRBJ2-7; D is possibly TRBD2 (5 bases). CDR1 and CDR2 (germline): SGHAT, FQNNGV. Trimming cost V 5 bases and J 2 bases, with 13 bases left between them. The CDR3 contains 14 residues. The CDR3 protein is CASSPRLKPYEQYF. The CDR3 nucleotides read TGTGCCAGCAGCCCCAGACTAAAACCCTACGAGCAGTACTTC.

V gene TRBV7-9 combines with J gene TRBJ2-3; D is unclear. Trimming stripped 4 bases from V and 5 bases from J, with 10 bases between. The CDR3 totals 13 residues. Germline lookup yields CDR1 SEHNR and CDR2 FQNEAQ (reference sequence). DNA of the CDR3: TGTGCCAGCAGCTCTAACGCTATAGATACGCAGTATTTT. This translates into CASSSNAIDTQYF.

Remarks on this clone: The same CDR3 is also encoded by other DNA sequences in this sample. The CDR3 sequence is CASSFRGDTQYF. The CDR3 nucleotides are TGTGCCAGCAGCTTTCGGGGGGATACGCAGTATTTT. V is TRBV7-2 and J is TRBJ2-3; D possibly corresponds to TRBD2 (6 bases). Germline V gene sequence: CDR1 SGHTA, CDR2 FQGNSA. CDR3 length: 12 amino acids. Between the trimmed V and J ends, which lost 3 bases and 6 bases, there was a span of 7 bases.

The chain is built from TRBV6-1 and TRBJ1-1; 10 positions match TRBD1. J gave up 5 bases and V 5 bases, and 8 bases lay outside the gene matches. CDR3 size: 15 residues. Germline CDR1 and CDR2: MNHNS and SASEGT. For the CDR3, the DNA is TGTGCCAGCAGTCTAAGCCCGGGACAGGGGACTGAAGCTTTCTTT. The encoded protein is CASSLSPGQGTEAFF.

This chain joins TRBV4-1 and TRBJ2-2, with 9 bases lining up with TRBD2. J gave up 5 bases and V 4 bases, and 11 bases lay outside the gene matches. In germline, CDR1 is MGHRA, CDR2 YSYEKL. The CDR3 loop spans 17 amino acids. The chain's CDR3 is CASSLGRASGKTGELFF. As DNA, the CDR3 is TGCGCCAGCAGCCTCGGGCGGGCTAGCGGGAAGACCGGGGAGCTGTTTTTT.

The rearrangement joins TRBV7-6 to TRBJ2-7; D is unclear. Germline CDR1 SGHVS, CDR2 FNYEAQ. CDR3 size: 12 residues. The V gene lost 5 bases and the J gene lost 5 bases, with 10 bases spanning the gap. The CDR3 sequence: CASSLVEDEQYF. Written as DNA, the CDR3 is TGTGCCAGCAGCCTAGTAGAGGACGAGCAGTACTTC. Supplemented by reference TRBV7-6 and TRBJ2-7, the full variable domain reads GAGVSQSPRYKVTKRGQDVALRCDPISGHVSLYWYRQALGQGPEFLTYFNYEAQQDKSGLPNDRFSAERPEGSISTLTIQRTEQRDSAMYRCASSLVEDEQYFGPGTRLTVT.

In nucleotides, the CDR3 is TGTGCCAGCAGCAAAGCGGAGAGGGGCTCCTACGAGCAGTACTTC. It translates to CASSKAERGSYEQYF. This chain connects TRBV21-1 to TRBJ2-7. TRBV21-1 is a pseudogene segment. The CDR3 covers 15 residues.

The CDR3 coding sequence is TGTGCCAGCAGTCTCCTGACTAGCCACAATGAGCAGTTCTTC. This codes for CASSLLTSHNEQFF. The rearrangement links TRBV27 to TRBJ2-1, with 7 bases lining up with TRBD2. Germline V CDR1 and CDR2: MNHEY, SMNVEV (reference sequence). This CDR3 comprises 14 residues. With V trimmed by 5 bases and J by 5 bases, 6 bases remained unmatched.

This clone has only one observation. The CDR3 loop is CASGLAGGKNTQYF. As DNA, the CDR3 is TGTGCCTCTGGACTAGCGGGAGGCAAAAATACGCAGTATTTT. The gene calls are TRBV30 and TRBJ2-3; the match to TRBD2 covers 14 bases. CDR3 length: 14 amino acids. The germline CDR1 and CDR2 sequences are GTSNPN and SVGIG (reference sequence). V was clipped by 7 bases and J by 7 bases; unmatched bases: 7.

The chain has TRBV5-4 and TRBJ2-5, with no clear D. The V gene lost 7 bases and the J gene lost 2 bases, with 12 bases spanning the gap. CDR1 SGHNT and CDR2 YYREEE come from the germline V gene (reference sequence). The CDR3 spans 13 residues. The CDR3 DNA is TGTGCCAGCCGCGTCCAGCGTCAAGAGACCCAGTACTTC. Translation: CASRVQRQETQYF.

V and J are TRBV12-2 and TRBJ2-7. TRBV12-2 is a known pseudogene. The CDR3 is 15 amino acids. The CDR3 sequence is CASRMNRNSSYEQYF. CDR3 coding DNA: TGTGCAAGTCGCATGAACCGGAATAGCTCCTACGAGCAGTACTTC.

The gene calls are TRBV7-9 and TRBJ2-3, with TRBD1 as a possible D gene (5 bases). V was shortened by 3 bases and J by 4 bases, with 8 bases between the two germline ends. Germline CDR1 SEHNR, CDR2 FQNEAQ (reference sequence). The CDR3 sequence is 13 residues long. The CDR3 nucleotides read TGTGCCAGCAGCTTTCAGGGTCCAGATACGCAGTATTTT. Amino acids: CASSFQGPDTQYF.

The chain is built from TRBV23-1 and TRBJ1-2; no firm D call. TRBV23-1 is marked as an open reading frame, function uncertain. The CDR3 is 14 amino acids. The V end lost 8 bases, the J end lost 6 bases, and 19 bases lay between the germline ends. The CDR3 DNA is TGCGCCAGCCGCCACAAGCACGTAATTGATGGCTACACCTTC. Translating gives CASRHKHVIDGYTF.

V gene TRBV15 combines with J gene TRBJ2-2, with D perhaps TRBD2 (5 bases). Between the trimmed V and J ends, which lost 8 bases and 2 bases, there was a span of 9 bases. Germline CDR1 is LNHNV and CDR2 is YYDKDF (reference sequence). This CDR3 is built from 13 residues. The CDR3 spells CATLRVNTGELFF. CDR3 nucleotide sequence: TGTGCCACCCTGCGGGTAAACACCGGGGAGCTGTTTTTT.

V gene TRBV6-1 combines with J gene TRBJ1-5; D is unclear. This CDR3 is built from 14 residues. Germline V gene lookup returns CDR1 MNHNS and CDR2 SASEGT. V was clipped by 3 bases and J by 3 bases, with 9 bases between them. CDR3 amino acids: CASSDHSANQPQHF. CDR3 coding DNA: TGTGCCAGCAGTGATCATTCGGCCAATCAGCCCCAGCATTTT.

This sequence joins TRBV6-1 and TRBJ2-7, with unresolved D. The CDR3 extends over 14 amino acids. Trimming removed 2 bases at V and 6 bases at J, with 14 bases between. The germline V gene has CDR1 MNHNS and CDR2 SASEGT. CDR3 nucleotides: TGTGCCAGCAGTGAAAGGCCTGGAACCCTCGAGCAGTACTTC. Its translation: CASSERPGTLEQYF.